A single sample gave rise to the 6 T cell receptor beta chains below, sequenced in a study of blood T cell repertoires in COVID-19. Clones were read by immunoSEQ multiplex PCR, and TCRdb kept only the in-frame ones, dropping some. The table includes about 200,000 clones, approximately 82% detected once. Material: peripheral blood. The receptor source for this set is a human donor with acute or convalescent COVID-19. The donor label of this sample is uncertain.

The chain is built from TRBV3-1 (or the pseudogene TRBV3-2) and TRBJ2-1; 14 bases map to TRBD2. The junction had 4 bases not matched to a gene; V was cut back by 3 bases and J by 0 bases. Looked up from germline, CDR1 is LGHDT and CDR2 is YNNKEL (reference sequence). CDR3 length: 18 amino acids. The CDR3 here is CASSQGGTSGSSYNEQFF. The DNA of the CDR3 is TGTGCCAGCAGCCAGGGGGGGACTAGCGGGAGCTCCTACAATGAGCAGTTCTTC.

V is TRBV3-1 (or the pseudogene TRBV3-2) and J is TRBJ1-5, with D uncertain. The V gene's germline CDR1 is LGHDT and CDR2 YNNKEL (reference sequence). V was pared by 4 bases and J by 0 bases, with 10 bases between. The CDR3 sequence is 15 residues long. CDR3 coding DNA: TGTGCCAGCAGCCCTCTCCCGAGTAGCAATCAGCCCCAGCATTTT. Amino acid sequence: CASSPLPSSNQPQHF.

The chain is built from TRBV4-1 and TRBJ2-3, with a possible D match to TRBD2 (6 bases). V was shortened by 0 bases and J by 6 bases, with 16 bases between the two germline ends. The CDR3 has 16 residues. Germline V gene sequence: CDR1 MGHRA, CDR2 YSYEKL. The CDR3 region is CASSQDGAGGGDTQYF. Written as DNA, the CDR3 is TGCGCCAGCAGCCAAGATGGTGCTGGCGGAGGGGATACGCAGTATTTT.

This chain joins TRBV6-6 and TRBJ2-7, with 8 nucleotides matching TRBD2. This CDR3 is built from 13 residues. After removal of 6 bases from V and 0 bases from J, the junction contained 1 base not matched to a gene. Germline CDR1 reads MNHNY; CDR2 reads SVGAGI (reference sequence). The CDR3 sequence: CASRGTSSYEQYF. CDR3 in DNA: TGTGCCAGCAGGGGGACTAGCTCCTACGAGCAGTACTTC.

The genes are TRBV5-1 and TRBJ1-5; no clear D. Germline V gene sequence: CDR1 SGHRS, CDR2 YFSETQ. The CDR3 loop spans 13 amino acids. Trimming cost V 9 bases and J 4 bases, with 14 bases left between them. The CDR3 reads CANNDGQNQPQHF. DNA of the CDR3: TGCGCCAACAACGATGGGCAAAATCAGCCCCAGCATTTT. Using reference TRBV5-1 and TRBJ1-5 for the parts outside the CDR3, the full variable domain is KAGVTQTPRYLIKTRGQQVTLSCSPISGHRSVSWYQQTPGQGLQFLFEYFSETQRNKGNFPGRFSGRQFSNSRSEMNVSTLELGDSALYLCANNDGQNQPQHFGDGTRLSIL.

The V call is TRBV18, the J call TRBJ1-4, with a weak D call TRBD1 (6 bases). Germline values: CDR1 KGHSH, CDR2 LQKENI. The CDR3 length is 15 residues. V lost 6 bases to trimming and J lost 4 bases, with 15 bases between them. For the CDR3, the DNA is TGTGCCAGCTCCCCGGGACAACCTATTAATGAAAAACTGTTTTTT. Protein: CASSPGQPINEKLFF.